The entry below describes one T cell receptor beta chain. The antigen remains unidentified. The record originates from a study of vaccination effects on CD4 cells after COVID-19. Study-level points and caveats: After vaccination of healthy people, only 1 of 255 vaccine-induced clones cross-reacted with common cold coronaviruses. Convalescent patients numbered few in the study; early post-infection timepoints were missing entirely. Clones that were induced by infection or by vaccine showed marked contraction late after vaccination.

Sequencing was preceded by expansion of antigen-specific CD4+ T cells with viral peptide pools in the ViraFEST assay. Following 10 days of culture, CD4+ T cells were isolated. Nucleocapsid antibodies stayed negative before and after vaccination, showing no earlier SARS-CoV-2 infection. IL-2 at 8 to 10 IU/ml and peptides at about 10 ug/ml were added to cultured PBMC, around 2 million per well. J was trimmed by 4 bases and V by 5 bases; bases with no gene match: 4. The germline V gene encodes CDR1 SGHRS and CDR2 YFSETQ. This CDR3 has 13 amino acids. Some clones are missing from TCRdb's copy, which holds only in-frame ones; the method was immunoSEQ multiplex PCR. In the table there are 71,000 or so clones, around 72% of which are singletons.

This chain connects TRBV5-1 to TRBJ2-5, with 8 nucleotides matching TRBD2. This specimen consisted of CD4+ T cells from PBMCs cultured with HCoV-OC43 spike peptides, obtained before COVID-19 vaccination. Subset described: HCoV-OC43 spike overlapping peptide pool stimulation. The receptor's source is a human donor who received a COVID-19 vaccine. The CDR3, as DNA: TGCGCCAGCAGTCCGGGAGGGGCAGAGACCCAGTACTTC. Amino acid sequence: CASSPGGAETQYF.